These 11 T cell receptor beta chains share one sample of origin, sequenced in a study of T cell repertoires in cytomegalovirus infection. TCRdb called the reads again in MiXCR, with one record for every CDR3 protein. Of 700,000 to 850,000 distinct CDR3 sequences in the sample, approximately 30% are singletons; the top ten hold 9.5% to 15%. Their antigens are not known. The specimen was cultured CD8+ T cells from PBMCs, collected from culture after CMV antigen stimulation. The receptors derive from a human donor in good health (CMV status not recorded). Some clones in this sample may be carry-over from other donors' samples.

This clonotype was seen more than once but under ten times. This chain links TRBV7-9 with TRBJ1-2; a weak D match, TRBD1 (5 bases). Germline V gene lookup returns CDR1 SEHNR and CDR2 FQNEAQ (reference sequence). The CDR3 runs to 16 residues. V lost 1 base and J 0 bases, leaving 12 bases between the germline ends. The CDR3 reads CASSLGAGFTNYGYTF. As DNA, the CDR3 is TGTGCCAGCAGCTTAGGTGCAGGGTTTACTAACTATGGCTACACCTTC. Using reference TRBV7-9 and TRBJ1-2 for the parts outside the CDR3, the full variable domain is DTGVSQNPRHKITKRGQNVTFRCDPISEHNRLYWYRQTLGQGPEFLTYFQNEAQLEKSRLLSDRFSAERPKGSFSTLEIQRTEQGDSAMYLCASSLGAGFTNYGYTFGSGTRLTVV.

This clonotype occurred a few times. Here the CDR3 DNA reads TGTGCCAGCACCCCTAGCGGGGGTGGAGAGACCCAGTACTTC. Amino acids: CASTPSGGGETQYF. This chain connects TRBV2 to TRBJ2-5; TRBD2 matches at 10 bases. The CDR3 contains 14 residues. Germline loops: CDR1 SNHLY, CDR2 FYNNEI. The V segment lost 7 bases and the J segment 4 bases; nucleotides outside the gene matches: 6.

The CDR3 loop reads CASSLPGNNQPQHF. The CDR3 coding sequence is TGTGCCAGCAGTTTACCAGGGAACAATCAGCCCCAGCATTTT. The chain couples TRBV27 to TRBJ1-5; tentatively, D is TRBD1 (5 bases). This CDR3 is built from 14 residues. V shed 2 bases and J shed 3 bases, with 8 bases lying between them. The V gene's germline CDR1 is MNHEY and CDR2 SMNVEV (reference sequence).

The chain recombines TRBV4-2 with TRBJ1-1, with D maybe TRBD1 (5 bases). Germline assignment: CDR1 LGHNA and CDR2 YNFKEQ. The length of the CDR3 is 16 residues. Between the trimmed V and J ends, which lost 4 bases and 6 bases, there was a span of 21 bases. CDR3 DNA: TGTGCCAGCAGCCCAGGAGACGGGGGAGGGGCTGCTGAAGCTTTCTTT. It translates to CASSPGDGGGAAEAFF.

DNA for the CDR3: TGCGCCAGCAGTGACGCAGGGCCGAACACCGGGGAGCTGTTTTTT. Its protein product is CASSDAGPNTGELFF. The rearrangement links TRBV10-2 to TRBJ2-2, with D possibly TRBD1 on 5 matching bases. V was trimmed by 3 bases and J by 0 bases, leaving 8 bases between them. Germline CDR1 is WSHSY and CDR2 is SAAADI. This CDR3 region has 15 residues.

The chain uses TRBV6-1 and TRBJ2-3; 9 positions agree with TRBD1. The CDR3 length is 14 residues. The junction had 9 bases not matched to a gene; V was cut back by 10 bases and J by 4 bases. Germline loops: CDR1 MNHNS, CDR2 SASEGT. The CDR3 protein is CANRETGGSDTQYF. The CDR3 DNA reads as TGTGCCAACAGGGAGACAGGGGGTTCAGATACGCAGTATTTT.

Remarks on this clonotype: A much larger clone lies one base from this, so it may be a read error. The chain uses TRBV6-5 and TRBJ2-1; D call uncertain. Trimming removed 6 bases at V and 6 bases at J, with 15 bases between. This CDR3 contains 14 residues. The germline V gene has CDR1 MNHEY and CDR2 SVGAGI. CDR3 in DNA: TGTGCCAGCAGCCTCAGAGTCAGCTGCAATGAGCAGTTCTTC. It codes for CASSLRVSCNEQFF.

This chain joins TRBV27 and TRBJ2-3, with D hard to call. This CDR3 has 13 residues. CDR1 is MNHEY and CDR2 is SMNVEV in the germline V gene (reference sequence). Between the trimmed V and J ends, which lost 4 bases and 4 bases, there was a span of 9 bases. The CDR3 bases are TGTGCCAGCAGTTGGCCCATGTCAGATACGCAGTATTTT. It specifies CASSWPMSDTQYF.

The chain employs TRBV12-3 or TRBV12-4 and TRBJ1-6, with D possibly matching TRBD1 (6 bases). CDR3 size: 16 residues. V lost 1 base, J lost 6 bases, and 13 bases lay in between. The CDR3 coding sequence is TGTGCCAGCAGTTTAGTATTGCAGGGGATTAATTCACCCCTCCACTTT. Translated, it gives CASSLVLQGINSPLHF.

In this sample, this clonotype turned up once. This sequence joins TRBV6-6 and TRBJ2-2; 8 bases are a match to TRBD1. The V segment lost 5 bases and the J segment 4 bases; nucleotides outside the gene matches: 6. The CDR3 contains 15 residues. Germline CDR1 is MNHNY and CDR2 is SVGAGI (reference sequence). CDR3 loop: CASSLNRGVTGELFF. For the CDR3, the DNA is TGTGCCAGCAGTCTAAACAGGGGGGTCACCGGGGAGCTGTTTTTT.

This chain connects TRBV5-5 to TRBJ2-3; a possible D gene is TRBD1 (5 bases). V lost 4 bases, J lost 0 bases, and 12 bases lay in between. CDR1 and CDR2 (germline): SGHKS, YYEKEE (reference sequence). This CDR3 comprises 15 residues. The CDR3 protein is CASSPDTSSTDTQYF. The CDR3 DNA reads TGTGCCAGCAGCCCGGACACCTCTAGCACAGATACGCAGTATTTT.